This T cell receptor (beta chain) was sequenced in a study of CD8 T cells in ankylosing spondylitis. Overall study findings and caveats: A TCR beta motif of several highly homologous variants appeared characteristic of ankylosing spondylitis blood.

Construction of TCR beta libraries was performed using quantitative 5'-RACE with molecular barcodes. TCRdb re-called the 5' RACE reads through MiXCR, storing one row per CDR3 protein. This sample carries approximately 400,000 distinct CDR3 sequences, roughly a sixth of them seen once, and the ten largest clones take over 0.9%. Concerning this clonotype: The antigen is undetermined.

CDR3 size: 15 residues. Germline V gene data show CDR1 as MNHEY and CDR2 as SVGAGI. With 7 bases removed from V and 7 bases from J, the gap between germline ends came to 19 bases. This sequence joins TRBV6-5 and TRBJ2-2; perhaps TRBD2 as D (7 bases). Sequenced sample: blood, either unsorted or a sorted T cell fraction (not recorded which). The sequence derives from a male donor with ankylosing spondylitis. The CDR3 is CASTHWGGAGGELFF. The CDR3 nucleotides read TGTGCCAGCACTCACTGGGGGGGGGCCGGCGGGGAGCTGTTTTTT.